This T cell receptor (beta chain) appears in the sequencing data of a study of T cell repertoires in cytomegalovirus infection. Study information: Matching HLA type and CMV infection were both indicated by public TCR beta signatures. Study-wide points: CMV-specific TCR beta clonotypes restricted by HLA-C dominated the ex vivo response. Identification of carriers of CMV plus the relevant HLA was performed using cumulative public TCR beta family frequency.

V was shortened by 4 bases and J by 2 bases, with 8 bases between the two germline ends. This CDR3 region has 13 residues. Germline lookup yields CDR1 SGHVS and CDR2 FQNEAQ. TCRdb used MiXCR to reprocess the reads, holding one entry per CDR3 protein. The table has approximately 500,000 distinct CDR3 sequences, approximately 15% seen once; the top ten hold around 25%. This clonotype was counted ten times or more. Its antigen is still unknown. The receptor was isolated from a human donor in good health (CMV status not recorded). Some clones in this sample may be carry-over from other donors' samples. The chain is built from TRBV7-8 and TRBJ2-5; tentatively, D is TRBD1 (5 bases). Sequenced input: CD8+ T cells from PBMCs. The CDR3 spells CASSSDSQETQYF. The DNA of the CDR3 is TGTGCCAGCAGCTCCGACAGTCAAGAGACCCAGTACTTC.